The 19 T cell receptor beta chains listed next were all sequenced from one sample in a study of CD8 T cells in ankylosing spondylitis. One entry per CDR3 protein results from TCRdb running MiXCR on the 5' RACE reads. The sample yields around 180,000 distinct CDR3 sequences, roughly 13% seen once. Sequencing was carried out using blood, either unsorted or a sorted T cell fraction (not recorded which). The receptor set was obtained from a female donor with ankylosing spondylitis or in good health (not recorded which).

This clonotype was seen a few times. The genes are TRBV6-2 or TRBV6-3 and TRBJ1-1; 7 bases fit TRBD1. V was clipped by 0 bases and J by 5 bases; unmatched bases: 12. CDR1 is MNHEY and CDR2 is SVGEGT in the germline V gene. The CDR3 is made up of 17 amino acids. This CDR3 is CASSYSATGIIGTEAFF. CDR3 DNA sequence: TGTGCCAGCAGTTACTCTGCGACAGGGATAATTGGGACTGAAGCTTTCTTT.

This clonotype was picked up a small number of times. The rearrangement links TRBV10-3 to TRBJ1-4; no reliable D call. With 4 bases removed from V and 5 bases from J, the gap between germline ends came to 11 bases. The CDR3 extends over 14 amino acids. Germline V lookup: CDR1 ENHRY, CDR2 SYGVKD. The CDR3 loop is CAISAGVENEKLFF. The CDR3 DNA reads as TGTGCCATCAGTGCCGGGGTTGAGAATGAAAAACTGTTTTTT.

This clonotype appeared many times. The CDR3 region is CASSLETGSYGYTF. In nucleotides, the CDR3 is TGCGCCAGCAGCTTGGAGACAGGCTCCTATGGCTACACCTTC. The V gene is TRBV5-1, the J gene TRBJ1-2; D perhaps matches TRBD1 (6 bases). CDR3 length: 14 residues. Trimming shortened V by 0 bases and J by 4 bases, and 10 bases separated the two germline ends. CDR1 is SGHRS and CDR2 is YFSETQ in the germline V gene.

Ten or more counts support this clonotype. The chain carries TRBV27 and TRBJ1-5; D unresolved. CDR1 is MNHEY, CDR2 SMNVEV, per germline (reference sequence). This CDR3 comprises 15 residues. The V end lost 5 bases, the J end lost 3 bases, and 14 bases lay between the germline ends. The CDR3 loop reads CASSIANSPNQPQHF. The CDR3 region has the DNA TGTGCCAGCAGTATTGCTAATTCCCCCAATCAGCCCCAGCATTTT.

This clonotype came up many times. The gene calls are TRBV29-1 and TRBJ2-7; no clear D gene. V was pared by 6 bases and J by 2 bases, with 8 bases between. The germline V gene has CDR1 SQVTM and CDR2 ANQGSEA. This CDR3 spans 11 amino acids. The CDR3 coding sequence is TGCAGCGTGGGTGTAACCTACGAGCAGTACTTC. This codes for CSVGVTYEQYF.

This clonotype appeared a few times. The genes are TRBV7-8 and TRBJ2-3, with TRBD1 matching over 9 bases. CDR3 length: 16 amino acids. Germline CDR1 is SGHVS and CDR2 is FQNEAQ. Unmatched junction bases numbered 9, after V lost 5 bases and J lost 3 bases. In DNA, the CDR3 is TGTGCCAGCAGCACACCGGGACAGGGTGCAACAGATACGCAGTATTTT. Amino acid sequence: CASSTPGQGATDTQYF.

This clonotype showed up just a few times. V and J are TRBV9 and TRBJ2-7, with 12 bases lining up with TRBD1. From germline, CDR1 is SGDLS and CDR2 YYNGEE. Unmatched junction bases numbered 6, after V lost 5 bases and J lost 6 bases. The CDR3 is made up of 14 amino acids. The CDR3 nucleotides read TGTGCCAGCAGTACCGGGACAGGGGGCGTCGAGCAGTACTTC. Protein sequence: CASSTGTGGVEQYF.

This clonotype was detected many times. The chain is built from TRBV7-2 and TRBJ2-3; D gene uncertain. This CDR3 is built from 15 residues. Germline CDR1 and CDR2: SGHTA and FQGNSA. V lost 5 bases to trimming and J lost 0 bases, with 12 bases between them. Written as DNA, the CDR3 is TGTGCCAGCAGCGAGAGGCCCCTAAGCACAGATACGCAGTATTTT. Translated: CASSERPLSTDTQYF.

The chain carries TRBV11-2 and TRBJ2-1; D not certain. Trimming left V 0 bases short and J 7 bases short, with 10 bases between. CDR1 is SGHAT, CDR2 FQNNGV, per germline. The CDR3 is 14 residues long. The CDR3 nucleotides are TGTGCCAGCAGCTTAGATTGGGCAGCGAATGAGCAGTTCTTC. This codes for CASSLDWAANEQFF.

As to this clonotype: This may arise from a read error, as a much more abundant clone is one base away. The chain employs TRBV28 and TRBJ2-7; D is undetermined. This CDR3 region has 13 residues. Germline assignment: CDR1 MDHEN and CDR2 SYDVKM. This CDR3 reads CDSREGLSYEQYF. The CDR3 coding sequence is TGTGACAGCCGTGAAGGGTTATCCTACGAGCAGTACTTC.

This clonotype was found many times. The genes are TRBV9 and TRBJ2-7; D call uncertain. CDR1 SGDLS and CDR2 YYNGEE come from the germline V gene. Trimming took 0 bases from V and 4 from J, leaving 11 bases between them. This CDR3 comprises 14 residues. CDR3 nucleotides: TGTGCCAGCAGCGTAGGAGGAGACCTTTACGAGCAGTACTTC. Translating it yields CASSVGGDLYEQYF.

This clonotype was counted ten times or more. CDR3 region: CASSFRQGTQPQHF. CDR3 DNA: TGTGCCAGCAGTTTCCGACAGGGTACACAGCCCCAGCATTTT. This rearrangement joins TRBV12-3 or TRBV12-4 to TRBJ1-5, with 7 bases aligning to TRBD1. CDR3 length: 14 residues. Trimming took 3 bases from V and 7 from J; bases not matched to a gene: 6.

At least ten counts were recorded for this clonotype. V and J are TRBV11-2 and TRBJ2-2; D is ambiguous. From germline, CDR1 is SGHAT and CDR2 FQNNGV. The CDR3 is 15 amino acids. The ends were cut back, 8 bases at V and 4 bases at J, with 17 bases in the middle. The CDR3 is CASQPRTRSTGELFF. The DNA of the CDR3 is TGTGCCAGCCAGCCTCGTACCAGGAGCACCGGGGAGCTGTTTTTT.

There are a few counts of this clonotype. This sequence joins TRBV6-2 or TRBV6-3 and TRBJ1-5, with TRBD1 matching over 9 bases. The junction had 7 bases not matched to a gene; V was cut back by 6 bases and J by 7 bases. Germline CDR1 reads MNHEY; CDR2 reads SVGEGT. There are 14 residues in the CDR3. The CDR3 DNA follows: TGTGCCAGCAGCGGGACAGGGTATCGGCAGCCCCAGCATTTT. It specifies CASSGTGYRQPQHF.

Ten or more counts support this clonotype. V usage is TRBV5-1 and J usage is TRBJ2-1; TRBD2 matches at 9 bases. This CDR3 is built from 11 residues. The trim removed 6 bases at V and 12 bases at J, leaving 4 bases unmatched. Germline CDR1 is SGHRS and CDR2 is YFSETQ. CDR3 sequence reads: CASTAGGGQFF. The CDR3 nucleotides read TGCGCCAGCACAGCGGGAGGCGGGCAGTTCTTC.

J is TRBJ2-1 and V is TRBV7-2; 13 nucleotides match TRBD2. The CDR3 has 14 amino acids. CDR1 and CDR2 from the germline V gene are SGHTA and FQGNSA. V lost 4 bases, J lost 8 bases, and 2 bases stayed unmatched. The CDR3 reads CASSWTSGSDEQFF. CDR3 sequence (DNA): TGTGCCAGCAGCTGGACTAGCGGGAGCGATGAGCAGTTCTTC.

The chain has TRBV6-6 and TRBJ2-7, with TRBD1 identical over 7 bases. J was trimmed by 7 bases and V by 6 bases; bases with no gene match: 6. This CDR3 spans 12 amino acids. CDR1 and CDR2 from the germline V gene are MNHNY and SVGAGI (reference sequence). For the CDR3, the DNA is TGTGCCAGCAGACCCGAGACAGGGGAGCAGTACTTC. This encodes CASRPETGEQYF.

This clonotype was counted only a few times. CDR3 bases: TGTGCCACCAGTGACAACAGGGTCTCCTACAATGAGCAGTTCTTC. It translates to CATSDNRVSYNEQFF. The chain links TRBV24-1 to TRBJ2-1; possible D gene TRBD1, 6 bases. V was clipped by 4 bases and J by 0 bases, with 9 bases between them. The CDR3 is 15 residues long. CDR1 is KGHDR, CDR2 SFDVKD, per germline.

This clonotype was seen repeatedly, ten times or more. The chain uses TRBV10-3 and TRBJ2-1, with unresolved D. CDR1 is ENHRY, CDR2 SYGVKD, per germline. This CDR3 comprises 13 residues. Trimming cost V 8 bases and J 0 bases, with 8 bases left between them. The CDR3 spells CAIFQSSYNEQFF. The CDR3 DNA follows: TGTGCCATCTTCCAAAGCTCCTACAATGAGCAGTTCTTC.